This record concerns one T cell receptor (beta chain) sequence. Antigen unknown. These data belong to a study of shared clonotypes between healthy human individuals. Sequenced by immunoSEQ multiplex PCR; TCRdb stores in-frame clones only, minus some. The sample yields about 700,000 clones, approximately 79% seen once. The V gene lost 2 bases and the J gene lost 0 bases, with 11 bases spanning the gap. The CDR3 is 15 amino acids. Looked up from germline, CDR1 is SGHTA and CDR2 is FQGNSA. Study-level findings and limits: Deeper or shallower sequencing was expected to change how clonotypes are shared among donors. A small donor pool kept down the genetic and exposure-history diversity that was represented. Naive subsets generally exceeded memory subsets in estimated richness.

The chain joins TRBV7-2 to TRBJ2-7; D gene uncertain. The receptor was isolated from a woman in her 30s in good health. Sequencing input: memory CD4+ T cells sorted from blood. Sample subset: CD45RA-negative fraction. CDR3 in amino acids: CASSLSALLSYEQYF. The CDR3 DNA reads as TGTGCCAGCAGCTTATCGGCCCTGCTCTCCTACGAGCAGTACTTC.